The clone carrying this T cell receptor beta chain is termed medium-sized. Its antigen remains unidentified. These data come from a study of high-grade serous ovarian cancer treatment subgroups. Across the whole study: Mean per sample: around 13,000 reads, some 7,500 unique TCR beta rearrangements.

Libraries were prepared by immunoSEQ multiplex PCR; TCRdb keeps only in-frame clonotypes and omits some of them. The profile shows 10,000 to 12,000 clones, approximately 70% of them singletons. Study outcomes and limitations: These tumor repertoires lack spatial information from bulk sequencing. Higher neoantigen levels went with greater TCR clonal relatedness. Same-patient tumor repertoires overlapped at roughly 0.095 to 0.85; different patients barely overlapped.

Unmatched junction bases numbered 4, after V lost 9 bases and J lost 7 bases. The CDR3 runs to 12 residues. Germline V CDR1 and CDR2: SGHDN, FVKESK. Tumor samples were taken before definitive surgery or chemotherapy. The origin of this receptor is a human donor with high-grade serous ovarian cancer. The V call is TRBV14, the J call TRBJ1-5; 9 positions match TRBD1. The source material was tumor tissue. The CDR3 sequence: CARTGGRQPQHF. Written as DNA, the CDR3 is TGTGCCAGAACAGGGGGCAGGCAGCCCCAGCATTTT.